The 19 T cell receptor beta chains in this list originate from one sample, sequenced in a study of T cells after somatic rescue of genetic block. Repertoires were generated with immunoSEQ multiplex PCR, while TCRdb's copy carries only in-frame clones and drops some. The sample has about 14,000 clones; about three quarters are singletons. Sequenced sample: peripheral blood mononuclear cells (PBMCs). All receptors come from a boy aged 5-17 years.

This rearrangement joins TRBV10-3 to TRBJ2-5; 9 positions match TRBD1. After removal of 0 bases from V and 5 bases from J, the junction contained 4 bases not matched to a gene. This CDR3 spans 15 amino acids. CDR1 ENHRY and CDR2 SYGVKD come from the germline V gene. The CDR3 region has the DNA TGTGCCATCAGTGAGTCCGGGACAGGGAGTGAGACCCAGTACTTC. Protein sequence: CAISESGTGSETQYF.

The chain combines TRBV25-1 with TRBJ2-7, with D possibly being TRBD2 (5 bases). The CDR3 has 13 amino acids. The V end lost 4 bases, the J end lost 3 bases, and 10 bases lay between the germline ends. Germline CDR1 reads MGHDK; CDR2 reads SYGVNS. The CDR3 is CASSGTEGYEQYF. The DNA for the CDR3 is TGTGCCAGCAGTGGGACCGAGGGCTACGAGCAGTACTTC.

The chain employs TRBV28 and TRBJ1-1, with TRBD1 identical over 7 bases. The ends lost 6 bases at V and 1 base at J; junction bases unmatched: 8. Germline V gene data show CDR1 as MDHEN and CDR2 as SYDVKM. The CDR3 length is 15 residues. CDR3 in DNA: TGTGCCAGCAGCCCCATCGACAGGGAGAACACTGAAGCTTTCTTT. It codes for CASSPIDRENTEAFF.

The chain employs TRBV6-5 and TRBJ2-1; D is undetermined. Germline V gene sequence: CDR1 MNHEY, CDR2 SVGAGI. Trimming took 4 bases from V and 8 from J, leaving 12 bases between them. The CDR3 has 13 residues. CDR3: CASSSNRHYEQFF. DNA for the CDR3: TGTGCCAGCAGTTCCAACCGCCATTATGAGCAGTTCTTC.

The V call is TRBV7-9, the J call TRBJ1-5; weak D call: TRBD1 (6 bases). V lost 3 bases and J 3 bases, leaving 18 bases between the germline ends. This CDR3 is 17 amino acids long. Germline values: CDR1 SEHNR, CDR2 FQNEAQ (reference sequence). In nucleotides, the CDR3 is TGTGCCAGCAGCTTGTTTCAGGGAAGGGGGGTCAATCAGCCCCAGCATTTT. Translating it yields CASSLFQGRGVNQPQHF.

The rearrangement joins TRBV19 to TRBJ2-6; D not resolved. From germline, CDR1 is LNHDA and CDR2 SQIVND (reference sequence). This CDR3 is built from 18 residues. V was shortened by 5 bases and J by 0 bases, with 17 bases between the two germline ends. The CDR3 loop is CASSDPPQRFSGANVLTF. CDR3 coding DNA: TGTGCCAGTAGTGATCCCCCCCAGAGGTTCTCTGGGGCCAACGTCCTGACTTTC. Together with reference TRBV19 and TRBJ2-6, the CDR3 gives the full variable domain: DGGITQSPKYLFRKEGQNVTLSCEQNLNHDAMYWYRQDPGQGLRLIYYSQIVNDFQKGDIAEGYSVSREKKESFPLTVTSAQKNPTAFYLCASSDPPQRFSGANVLTFGAGSRLTVL.

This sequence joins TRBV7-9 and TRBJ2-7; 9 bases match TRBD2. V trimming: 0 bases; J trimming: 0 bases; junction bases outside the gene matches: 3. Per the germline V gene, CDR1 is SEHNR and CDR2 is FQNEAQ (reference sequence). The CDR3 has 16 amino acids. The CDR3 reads CASSLAAGGISYEQYF. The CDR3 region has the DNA TGTGCCAGCAGCTTAGCGGCGGGGGGGATCTCCTACGAGCAGTACTTC.

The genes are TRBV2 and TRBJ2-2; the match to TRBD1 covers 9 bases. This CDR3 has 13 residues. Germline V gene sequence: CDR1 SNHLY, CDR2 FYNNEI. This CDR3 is CIGGQGYTGELFF. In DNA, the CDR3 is TGTATTGGGGGACAGGGATACACCGGGGAGCTGTTTTTT.

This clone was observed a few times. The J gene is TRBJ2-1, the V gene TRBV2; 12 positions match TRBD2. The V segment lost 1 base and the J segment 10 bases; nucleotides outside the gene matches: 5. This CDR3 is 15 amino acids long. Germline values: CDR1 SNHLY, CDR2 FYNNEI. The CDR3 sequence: CASSEVLAGGVEQFF. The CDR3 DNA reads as TGTGCCAGCAGTGAAGTACTAGCGGGGGGTGTGGAGCAGTTCTTC.

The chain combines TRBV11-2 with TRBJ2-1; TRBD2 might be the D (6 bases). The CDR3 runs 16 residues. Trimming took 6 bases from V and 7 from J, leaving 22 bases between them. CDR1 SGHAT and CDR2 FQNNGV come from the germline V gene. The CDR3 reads CASSQGAGLGWNEQFF. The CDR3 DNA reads TGTGCCAGCAGTCAAGGGGCGGGGCTCGGGTGGAATGAGCAGTTCTTC.

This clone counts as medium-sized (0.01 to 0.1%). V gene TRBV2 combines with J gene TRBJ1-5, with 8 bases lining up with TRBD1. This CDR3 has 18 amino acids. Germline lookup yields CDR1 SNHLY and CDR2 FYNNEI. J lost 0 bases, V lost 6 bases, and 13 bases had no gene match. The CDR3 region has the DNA TGTGCCAGCAGACTAATTGCCGGGACAGGCAATAGCAATCAGCCCCAGCATTTT. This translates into CASRLIAGTGNSNQPQHF. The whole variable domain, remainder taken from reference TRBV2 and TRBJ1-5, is EPEVTQTPSHQVTQMGQEVILRCVPISNHLYFYWYRQILGQKVEFLVSFYNNEISEKSEIFDDQFSVERPDGSNFTLKIRSTKLEDSAMYFCASRLIAGTGNSNQPQHFGDGTRLSIL.

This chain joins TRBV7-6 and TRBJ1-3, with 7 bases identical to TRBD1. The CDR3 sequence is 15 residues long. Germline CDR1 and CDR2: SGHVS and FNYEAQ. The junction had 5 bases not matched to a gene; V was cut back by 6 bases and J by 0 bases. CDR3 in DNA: TGTGCCAGCAGTTCTGGGACAGTCTCTGGAAACACCATATATTTT. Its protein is CASSSGTVSGNTIYF.

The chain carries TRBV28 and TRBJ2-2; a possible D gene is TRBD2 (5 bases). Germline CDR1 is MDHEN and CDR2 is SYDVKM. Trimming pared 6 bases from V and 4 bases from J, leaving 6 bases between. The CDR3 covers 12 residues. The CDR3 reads CASRGSTGELFF. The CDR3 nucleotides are TGTGCCAGCAGGGGGAGCACCGGGGAGCTGTTTTTT. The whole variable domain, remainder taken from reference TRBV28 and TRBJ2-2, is DVKVTQSSRYLVKRTGEKVFLECVQDMDHENMFWYRQDPGLGLRLIYFSYDVKMKEKGDIPEGYSVSREKKERFSLILESASTNQTSMYLCASRGSTGELFFGEGSRLTVL.

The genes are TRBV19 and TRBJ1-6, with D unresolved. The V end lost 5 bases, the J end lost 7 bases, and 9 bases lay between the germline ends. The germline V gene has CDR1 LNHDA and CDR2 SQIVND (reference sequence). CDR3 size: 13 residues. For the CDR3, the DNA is TGTGCCAGTAGTTCGTGGAGCAATTCACCCCTCCACTTT. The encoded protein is CASSSWSNSPLHF.

CDR3 loop: CASYGLAGYEQYF. Here the CDR3 DNA reads TGTGCCAGTTATGGACTAGCGGGGTACGAGCAGTACTTC. The chain couples TRBV6-1 to TRBJ2-7; 12 positions match TRBD2. CDR3 length: 13 amino acids. The germline CDR1 and CDR2 sequences are MNHNS and SASEGT. V dropped 9 bases and J dropped 4; count of bases not matched to a gene: 4.

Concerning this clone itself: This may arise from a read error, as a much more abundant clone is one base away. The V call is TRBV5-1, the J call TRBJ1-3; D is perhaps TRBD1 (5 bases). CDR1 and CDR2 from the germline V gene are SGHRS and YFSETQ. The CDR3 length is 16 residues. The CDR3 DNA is TGCGCCAGCAGCTTGGCGCAGGGATCGACTGGAAGCACCATATATTTT. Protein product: CASSLAQGSTGSTIYF.

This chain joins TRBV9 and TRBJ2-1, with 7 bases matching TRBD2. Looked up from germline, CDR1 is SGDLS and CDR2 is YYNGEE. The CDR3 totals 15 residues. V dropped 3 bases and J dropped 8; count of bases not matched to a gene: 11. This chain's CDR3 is CASSERLGLVDEQFF. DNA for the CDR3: TGTGCCAGCAGCGAGAGACTAGGACTAGTCGATGAGCAGTTCTTC.

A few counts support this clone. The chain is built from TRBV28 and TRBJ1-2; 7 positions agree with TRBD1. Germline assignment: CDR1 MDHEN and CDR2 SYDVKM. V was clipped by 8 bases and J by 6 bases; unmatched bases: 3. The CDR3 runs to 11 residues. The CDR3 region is CASEGQDGYTF. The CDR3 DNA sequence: TGTGCCAGCGAAGGACAGGATGGCTACACCTTC.

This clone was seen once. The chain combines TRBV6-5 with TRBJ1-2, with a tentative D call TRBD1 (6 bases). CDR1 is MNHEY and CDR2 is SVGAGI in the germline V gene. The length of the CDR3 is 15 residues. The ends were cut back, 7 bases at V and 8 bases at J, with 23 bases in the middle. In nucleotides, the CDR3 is TGTGCCAGCACCTTCCGACGTGGGGGGCTGTTCGGCTACACCTTC. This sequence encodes CASTFRRGGLFGYTF.